These T cell receptor beta chains were read from a single sample in a study of blood T cell repertoires in COVID-19. Profiling relied on immunoSEQ multiplex PCR, and the TCRdb table lists in-frame clones only, not all of them. The sample has a few hundred thousand clones, 85% seen once; the top ten hold 3.5% to 4%. The sequenced sample was peripheral blood. The source of these receptors is a woman between 18 and 30 years old with acute or convalescent COVID-19. Both conserved end residues are part of each CDR3. The D gene is left open where the match is weak. Rows may omit the clone size; those that give it use once, few, many or a size class.

clone_size d_call j_call v_call cdr3_aa cdr3_nt
NA NA TRBJ1-3 TRBV5-1 CASSLEGDSGNTIYF TGCGCCAGCAGCTTGGAAGGGGATTCTGGAAACACCATATATTTT
few TRBD1 TRBJ2-7 TRBV5-1 CASSAGTGAYEQYF TGCGCCAGCAGCGCCGGGACAGGGGCGTACGAGCAGTACTTC
NA NA TRBJ2-7 TRBV6-5 CASSYSPGAYEQYF TGTGCCAGCAGTTACTCTCCAGGGGCCTACGAGCAGTACTTC
NA TRBD2 TRBJ2-2 TRBV28 CASRGGLAGGNTGELFF TGTGCCAGCAGAGGGGGACTAGCGGGAGGAAACACCGGGGAGCTGTTTTTT
NA NA TRBJ2-1 TRBV7-3 CASSLKGGAYNEQFF TGTGCCAGCAGCTTAAAAGGAGGTGCCTACAATGAGCAGTTCTTC
NA TRBD1 TRBJ2-3 TRBV6-5 CASTRDRDTDTQYF TGTGCCAGCACCCGGGACAGAGACACAGATACGCAGTATTTT
NA NA TRBJ2-5 TRBV29-1 CSVAPGKTKETQYF TGCAGCGTTGCCCCGGGTAAAACGAAGGAGACCCAGTACTTC
NA NA TRBJ1-2 TRBV29-1 CVGGFLYGYTF TGCGTGGGAGGGTTCCTCTATGGCTACACCTTC
NA NA TRBJ2-1 TRBV7-2 CASSLDGSPEQFF TGTGCCAGCAGCTTAGATGGCTCCCCCGAGCAGTTCTTC
NA TRBD1 TRBJ1-2 TRBV7-9 CASSPGQGETLYYGYTF TGTGCCAGCAGCCCAGGACAGGGGGAGACTCTTTACTATGGCTACACCTTC
NA NA TRBJ1-2 TRBV5-6 CASSLVRGRDGYTF TGTGCCAGCAGCCTCGTCCGGGGTAGGGATGGCTACACCTTC
once TRBD1 TRBJ1-5 TRBV7-9 CASSPGGQGWNQPQHF TGTGCCAGCAGCCCTGGAGGACAGGGGTGGAATCAGCCCCAGCATTTT
NA NA TRBJ2-1 TRBV9 CASSVVQDSYNEQFF TGTGCCAGCAGCGTTGTACAGGACTCCTACAATGAGCAGTTCTTC
NA NA TRBJ2-5 TRBV4-2 CASSQDWWAQETQYF TGTGCCAGCAGCCAAGATTGGTGGGCTCAAGAGACCCAGTACTTC
NA NA TRBJ1-6 TRBV18 CASSQTVTAYPYHDSPLHF TGTGCCAGCTCACAAACTGTCACAGCCTACCCCTATCATGATTCACCCCTCCACTTT
NA TRBD2 TRBJ2-5 TRBV5-1 CASSPTGLADQETQYF TGCGCCAGCAGCCCTACAGGACTAGCGGATCAAGAGACCCAGTACTTC
NA TRBD2 TRBJ2-3 TRBV2 CATPKGSSGGTDTQYF TGTGCCACCCCGAAAGGATCTAGCGGGGGCACAGATACGCAGTATTTT
NA NA TRBJ1-2 TRBV7-9 CASSPPNSLNYGYTF TGTGCCAGCAGCCCTCCCAACAGCCTGAACTATGGCTACACCTTC
NA TRBD2 TRBJ2-5 TRBV12-3/TRBV12-4 CASSPGGQETQYF TGTGCCAGCAGCCCCGGGGGGCAAGAGACCCAGTACTTC
NA NA TRBJ2-5 TRBV6-5 CASSYTDQETQYF TGTGCCAGCAGTTACACGGACCAAGAGACCCAGTACTTC
NA NA TRBJ2-1 TRBV6-5 CASSYPPTGNNEQFF TGTGCCAGCAGTTACCCCCCGACGGGTAACAATGAGCAGTTCTTC
NA TRBD1 TRBJ1-2 TRBV5-1 CASSPDRGSLGYTF TGCGCCAGCAGCCCGGACAGGGGGTCCCTTGGCTACACCTTC
many NA TRBJ1-5 TRBV6-5 CASSLDRNSNQPQHF TGTGCCAGCAGCCTCGACAGAAATAGCAATCAGCCCCAGCATTTT
NA NA TRBJ1-5 TRBV6-6 CASLEGGNQPQHF TGTGCCAGCCTAGAAGGGGGCAATCAGCCCCAGCATTTT
NA NA TRBJ1-1 TRBV6-2/TRBV6-3 CASSSGWEEAFF TGTGCCAGCAGTTCAGGGTGGGAAGAAGCTTTCTTT
NA NA TRBJ1-1 TRBV18 CASSPTYGGSEAFF TGTGCCAGCTCACCAACATACGGAGGCTCTGAAGCTTTCTTT
NA NA TRBJ1-2 TRBV2 CASIPGLSAGYTF TGTGCCAGCATCCCCGGACTATCCGCTGGCTACACCTTC
NA NA TRBJ1-1 TRBV19 CASSILQTGHTEAFF TGTGCCAGTAGTATCCTACAAACAGGTCACACTGAAGCTTTCTTT
NA NA TRBJ2-2 TRBV5-1 CASSLTGSNTGELFF TGCGCCAGCAGCTTAACAGGTTCGAACACCGGGGAGCTGTTTTTT
NA NA TRBJ2-2 TRBV5-4 CASSGGYRAGELFF TGTGCCAGCAGTGGGGGGTATCGGGCCGGGGAGCTGTTTTTT
NA TRBD2 TRBJ2-7 TRBV5-1 CASSSSSGTSGRSHEQYF TGCGCCAGCAGCTCTTCCTCCGGGACTAGCGGGAGAAGTCACGAGCAGTACTTC
NA TRBD1 TRBJ1-5 TRBV9 CASSADGQGNQPQHF TGTGCCAGCAGCGCCGATGGACAGGGCAATCAGCCCCAGCATTTT
NA TRBD1 TRBJ2-2 TRBV9 CASSVGRTGRGGELFF TGTGCCAGCAGCGTAGGAAGGACAGGGCGAGGCGGGGAGCTGTTTTTT
NA NA TRBJ2-1 TRBV30 CAWSGQGIDLGWNEQFF TGTGCCTGGAGTGGGCAGGGAATAGACTTGGGTTGGAATGAGCAGTTCTTC
NA TRBD1 TRBJ2-7 TRBV6-5 CASSITGGMYEQYF TGTGCCAGCTCAATAACAGGGGGCATGTACGAGCAGTACTTC
NA NA TRBJ2-1 TRBV11-2 CASSLEILEENEQFF TGTGCCAGCAGCTTAGAAATACTAGAAGAAAATGAGCAGTTCTTC
NA NA TRBJ1-5 TRBV19 CASSMGKGGNQPQHF TGTGCCAGTAGTATGGGCAAAGGGGGCAATCAGCCCCAGCATTTT
NA NA TRBJ2-3 TRBV2 CASSATRTTADTQYF TGTGCCAGCAGTGCTACCCGGACTACGGCAGATACGCAGTATTTT
once NA TRBJ2-7 TRBV7-2 CASSLPLDPGEQYF TGTGCCAGCAGCTTACCCCTCGATCCCGGGGAGCAGTACTTC
once NA TRBJ1-6 TRBV6-6 CASSYTLLSGDSPLHF TGTGCCAGCAGTTACACCCTATTGTCGGGAGATTCACCCCTCCACTTT
once TRBD1 TRBJ1-4 TRBV5-1 CASSWGQGDREKLFF TGCGCCAGCAGCTGGGGACAGGGAGATAGAGAAAAACTGTTTTTT
NA TRBD1 TRBJ1-2 TRBV28 CASKGTGAFYGYTF TGTGCCAGCAAAGGGACAGGCGCTTTCTATGGCTACACCTTC
NA NA TRBJ2-1 TRBV9 CASSVDVGNEQFF TGTGCCAGCAGCGTAGACGTCGGGAATGAGCAGTTCTTC
NA TRBD1 TRBJ2-5 TRBV13 CASSLRDREETQYF TGTGCCAGCAGCTTACGGGACAGGGAAGAGACCCAGTACTTC
NA NA TRBJ2-3 TRBV4-1 CASSQEGVYKQYF TGCGCCAGCAGCCAAGAAGGAGTCTATAAGCAGTATTTT
NA NA TRBJ1-5 TRBV6-5 CASSYSEDWQPQHF TGTGCCAGCAGTTATAGTGAGGATTGGCAGCCCCAGCATTTT
NA TRBD1 TRBJ2-2 TRBV11-2 CASSSGTAYTGELFF TGTGCCAGCAGCTCCGGGACAGCTTACACCGGGGAGCTGTTTTTT
NA NA TRBJ2-6 TRBV9 CASSSTVELSGANVLTF TGTGCCAGCAGCTCGACAGTAGAACTCTCTGGGGCCAACGTCCTGACTTTC
NA NA TRBJ1-4 TRBV30 CAWSVGGVGEKLFF TGTGCCTGGAGTGTTGGGGGGGTAGGAGAAAAACTGTTTTTT
NA TRBD1 TRBJ1-5 TRBV11-2 CASSPTTGGSNQPQHF TGTGCCAGCAGCCCCACGACAGGGGGTAGCAATCAGCCCCAGCATTTT
NA NA TRBJ1-4 TRBV5-5 CASSLSGDLNEKLFF TGTGCCAGCAGCTTGAGCGGGGATTTAAATGAAAAACTGTTTTTT
NA TRBD2 TRBJ2-3 TRBV9 CASSVASGSPDTQYF TGTGCCAGCAGCGTAGCAAGCGGGAGTCCAGATACGCAGTATTTT
once TRBD1 TRBJ1-5 TRBV10-2 CASRGQSNQPQHF TGCGCCAGCAGGGGACAGAGTAATCAGCCCCAGCATTTT
once TRBD1 TRBJ1-1 TRBV3-1/TRBV3-2 CASSRSGQGTEAFF TGTGCCAGCAGCCGATCAGGACAGGGGACTGAAGCTTTCTTT
NA NA TRBJ1-2 TRBV4-1 CASSQEFWAQDYGYTF TGCGCCAGCAGCCAAGAATTTTGGGCTCAAGACTATGGCTACACCTTC